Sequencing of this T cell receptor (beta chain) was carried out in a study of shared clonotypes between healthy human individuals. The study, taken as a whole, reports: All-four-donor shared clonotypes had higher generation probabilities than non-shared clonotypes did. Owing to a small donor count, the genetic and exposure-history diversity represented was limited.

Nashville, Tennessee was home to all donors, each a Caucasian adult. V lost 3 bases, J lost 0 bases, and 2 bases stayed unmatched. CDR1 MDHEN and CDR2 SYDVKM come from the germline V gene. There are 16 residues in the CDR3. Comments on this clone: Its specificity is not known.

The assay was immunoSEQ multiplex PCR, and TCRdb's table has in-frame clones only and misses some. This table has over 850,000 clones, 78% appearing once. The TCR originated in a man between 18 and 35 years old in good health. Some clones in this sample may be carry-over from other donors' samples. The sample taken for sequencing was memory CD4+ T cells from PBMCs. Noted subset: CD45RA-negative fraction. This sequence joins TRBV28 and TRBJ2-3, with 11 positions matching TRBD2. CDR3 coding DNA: TGTGCCAGCAGTTTCACTAGCGGGGGAAGCACAGATACGCAGTATTTT. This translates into CASSFTSGGSTDTQYF.